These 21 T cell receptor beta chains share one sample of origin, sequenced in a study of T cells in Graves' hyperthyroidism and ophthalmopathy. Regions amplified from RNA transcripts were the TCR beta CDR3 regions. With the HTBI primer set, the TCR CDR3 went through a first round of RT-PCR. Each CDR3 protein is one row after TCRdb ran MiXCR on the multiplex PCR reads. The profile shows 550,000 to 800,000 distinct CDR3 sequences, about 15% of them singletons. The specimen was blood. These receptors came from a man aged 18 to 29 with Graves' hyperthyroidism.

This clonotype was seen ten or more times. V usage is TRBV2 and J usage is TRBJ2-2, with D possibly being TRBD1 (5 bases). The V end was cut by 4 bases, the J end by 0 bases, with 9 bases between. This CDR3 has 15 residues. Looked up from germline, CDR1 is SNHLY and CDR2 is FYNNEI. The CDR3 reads CASSVEQANTGELFF. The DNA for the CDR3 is TGTGCCAGCAGTGTTGAACAGGCGAACACCGGGGAGCTGTTTTTT. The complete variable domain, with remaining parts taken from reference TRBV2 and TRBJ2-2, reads EPEVTQTPSHQVTQMGQEVILRCVPISNHLYFYWYRQILGQKVEFLVSFYNNEISEKSEIFDDQFSVERPDGSNFTLKIRSTKLEDSAMYFCASSVEQANTGELFFGEGSRLTVL.

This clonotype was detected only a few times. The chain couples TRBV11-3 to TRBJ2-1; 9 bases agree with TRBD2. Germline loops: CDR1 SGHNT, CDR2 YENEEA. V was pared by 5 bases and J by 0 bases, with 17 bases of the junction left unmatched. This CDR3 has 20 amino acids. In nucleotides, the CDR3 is TGTGCCAGCAGCCCCTCCGGGGTAGCGGGAGAGGGGGGCTCCTACAATGAGCAGTTCTTC. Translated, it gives CASSPSGVAGEGGSYNEQFF.

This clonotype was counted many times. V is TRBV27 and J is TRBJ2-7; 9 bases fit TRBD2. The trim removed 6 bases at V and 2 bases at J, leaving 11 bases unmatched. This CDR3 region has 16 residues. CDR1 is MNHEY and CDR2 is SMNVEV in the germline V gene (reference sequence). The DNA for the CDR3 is TGTGCCAGCAGAACCCGACGGACTAGCGCGGCCTACGAGCAGTACTTC. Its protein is CASRTRRTSAAYEQYF.

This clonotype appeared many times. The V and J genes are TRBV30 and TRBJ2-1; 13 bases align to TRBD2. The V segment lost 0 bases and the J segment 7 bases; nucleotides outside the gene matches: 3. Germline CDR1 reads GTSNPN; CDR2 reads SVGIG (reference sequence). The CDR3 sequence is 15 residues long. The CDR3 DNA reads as TGTGCCTGGAGTGTAGGGACTAGCGGGAAGAATGAGCAGTTCTTC. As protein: CAWSVGTSGKNEQFF.

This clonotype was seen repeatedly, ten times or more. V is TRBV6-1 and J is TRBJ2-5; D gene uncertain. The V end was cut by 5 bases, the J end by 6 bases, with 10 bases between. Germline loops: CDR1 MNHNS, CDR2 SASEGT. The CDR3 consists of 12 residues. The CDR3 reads CASSFNGQTQYF. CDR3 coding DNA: TGTGCCAGCAGTTTTAATGGGCAGACCCAGTACTTC.

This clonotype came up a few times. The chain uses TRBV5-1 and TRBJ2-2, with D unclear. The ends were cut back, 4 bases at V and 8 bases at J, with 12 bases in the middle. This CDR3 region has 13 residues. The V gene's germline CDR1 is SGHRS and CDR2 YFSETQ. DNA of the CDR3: TGCGCCAGCAGCCGGACCCCCCGGGGGGAGCTGTTTTTT. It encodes CASSRTPRGELFF.

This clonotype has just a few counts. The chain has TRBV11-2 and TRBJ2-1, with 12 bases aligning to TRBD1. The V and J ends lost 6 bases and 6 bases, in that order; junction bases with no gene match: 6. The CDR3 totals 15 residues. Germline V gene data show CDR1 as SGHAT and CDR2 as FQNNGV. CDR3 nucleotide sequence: TGTGCCAGCAGATCACCGGGACAGGGGGCCAATGAGCAGTTCTTC. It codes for CASRSPGQGANEQFF.

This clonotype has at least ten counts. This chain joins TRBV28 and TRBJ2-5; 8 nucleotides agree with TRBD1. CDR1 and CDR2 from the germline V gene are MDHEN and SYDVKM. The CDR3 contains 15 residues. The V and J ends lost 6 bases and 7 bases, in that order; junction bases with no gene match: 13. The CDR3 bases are TGTGCCAGCAGCTCCTCTGGACAGGGAGGTGGGACCCAGTACTTC. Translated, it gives CASSSSGQGGGTQYF.

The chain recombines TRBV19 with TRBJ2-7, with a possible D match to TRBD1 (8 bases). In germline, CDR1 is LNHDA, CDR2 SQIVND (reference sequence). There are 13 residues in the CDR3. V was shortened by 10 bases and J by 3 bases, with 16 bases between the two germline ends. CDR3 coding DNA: TGTGCCAACCAACAGGGGGGGAACTACGAGCAGTACTTC. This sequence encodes CANQQGGNYEQYF.

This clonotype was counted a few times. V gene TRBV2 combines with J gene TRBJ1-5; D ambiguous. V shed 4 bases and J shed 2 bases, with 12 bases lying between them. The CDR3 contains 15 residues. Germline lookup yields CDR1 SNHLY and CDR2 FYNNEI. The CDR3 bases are TGTGCCAGCAGTGTAGGAGGCGGTGGCAATCAGCCCCAGCATTTT. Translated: CASSVGGGGNQPQHF.

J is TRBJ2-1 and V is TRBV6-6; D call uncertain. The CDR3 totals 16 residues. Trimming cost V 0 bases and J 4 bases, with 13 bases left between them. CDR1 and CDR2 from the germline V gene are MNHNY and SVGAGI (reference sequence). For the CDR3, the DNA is TGTGCCAGCAGTTACTCCCCGGGCCTATCATACAATGAGCAGTTCTTC. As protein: CASSYSPGLSYNEQFF.

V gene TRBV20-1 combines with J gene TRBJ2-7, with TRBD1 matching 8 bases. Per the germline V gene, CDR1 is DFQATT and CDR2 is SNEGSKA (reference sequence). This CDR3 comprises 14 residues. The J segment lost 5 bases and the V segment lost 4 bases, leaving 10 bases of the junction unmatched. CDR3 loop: CSAISTGVANEQYF. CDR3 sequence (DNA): TGCAGTGCTATTTCGACAGGGGTAGCTAACGAGCAGTACTTC.

The CDR3 loop reads CSARDWGVATNEKLFF. The CDR3 coding sequence is TGCAGTGCTAGAGATTGGGGAGTTGCAACTAATGAAAAACTGTTTTTT. The chain links TRBV20-1 to TRBJ1-4; D gene unclear. This CDR3 has 16 amino acids. Between the trimmed V and J ends, which lost 0 bases and 0 bases, there was a span of 11 bases. Germline-derived CDR1 and CDR2 are DFQATT and SNEGSKA (reference sequence).

Written as DNA, the CDR3 is TGCGCCAGCAGCCAAGGCCGGTGGGACAGGGGAAACAATGAGCAGTTCTTC. This codes for CASSQGRWDRGNNEQFF. The rearrangement links TRBV4-1 to TRBJ2-1; the match to TRBD1 covers 10 bases. J was trimmed by 5 bases and V by 1 base; bases with no gene match: 8. The CDR3 spans 17 residues. Germline values: CDR1 MGHRA, CDR2 YSYEKL.

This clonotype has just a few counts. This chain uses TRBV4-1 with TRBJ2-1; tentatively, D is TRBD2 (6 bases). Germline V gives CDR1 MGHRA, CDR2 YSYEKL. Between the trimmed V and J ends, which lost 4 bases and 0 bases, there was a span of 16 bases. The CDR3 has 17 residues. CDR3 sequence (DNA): TGCGCCAGCAGCCCCCGAACGGGACTCCCCTCCTACAATGAGCAGTTCTTC. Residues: CASSPRTGLPSYNEQFF.

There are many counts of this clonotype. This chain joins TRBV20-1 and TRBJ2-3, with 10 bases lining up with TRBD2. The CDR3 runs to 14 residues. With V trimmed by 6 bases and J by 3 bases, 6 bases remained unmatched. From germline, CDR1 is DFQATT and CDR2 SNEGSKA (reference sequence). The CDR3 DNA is TGCAGTGCAGCTAGCGGGAGCGGGACAGATACGCAGTATTTT. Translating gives CSAASGSGTDTQYF.

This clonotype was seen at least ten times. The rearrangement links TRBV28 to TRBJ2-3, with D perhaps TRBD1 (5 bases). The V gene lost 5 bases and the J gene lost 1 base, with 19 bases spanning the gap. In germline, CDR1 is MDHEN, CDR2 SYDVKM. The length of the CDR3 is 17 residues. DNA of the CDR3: TGTGCCAGCAGTGCATGCAGGGTCCTCGGTGGCACAGATACGCAGTATTTT. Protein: CASSACRVLGGTDTQYF. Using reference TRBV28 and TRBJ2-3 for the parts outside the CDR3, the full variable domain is DVKVTQSSRYLVKRTGEKVFLECVQDMDHENMFWYRQDPGLGLRLIYFSYDVKMKEKGDIPEGYSVSREKKERFSLILESASTNQTSMYLCASSACRVLGGTDTQYFGPGTRLTVL.

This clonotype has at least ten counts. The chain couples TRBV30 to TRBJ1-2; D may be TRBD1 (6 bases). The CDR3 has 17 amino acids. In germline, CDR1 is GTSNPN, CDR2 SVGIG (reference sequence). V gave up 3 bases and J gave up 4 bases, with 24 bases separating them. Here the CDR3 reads CAWSTWDTRSPFYGYTF. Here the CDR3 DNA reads TGTGCCTGGAGCACCTGGGACACCAGAAGCCCTTTCTATGGCTACACCTTC. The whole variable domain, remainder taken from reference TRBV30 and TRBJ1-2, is SQTIHQWPATLVQPVGSPLSLECTVEGTSNPNLYWYRQAAGRGLQLLFYSVGIGQISSEVPQNLSASRPQDRQFILSSKKLLLSDSGFYLCAWSTWDTRSPFYGYTFGSGTRLTVV.

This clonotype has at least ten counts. CDR3 loop: CASSGRDNSAANTGELFF. The CDR3 nucleotides are TGTGCCAGCAGCGGGAGGGACAACTCTGCAGCGAACACCGGGGAGCTGTTTTTT. The gene calls are TRBV12-3 or TRBV12-4 and TRBJ2-2; TRBD2 matches at 8 bases. The V segment lost 6 bases and the J segment 0 bases; nucleotides outside the gene matches: 12. The CDR3 extends over 18 amino acids.

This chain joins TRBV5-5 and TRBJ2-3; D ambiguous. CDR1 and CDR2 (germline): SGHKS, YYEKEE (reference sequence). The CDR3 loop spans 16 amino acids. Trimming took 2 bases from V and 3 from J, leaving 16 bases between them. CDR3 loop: CASSLRPIPSTDTQYF. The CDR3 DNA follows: TGTGCCAGCAGCTTACGACCCATACCCTCGACAGATACGCAGTATTTT.

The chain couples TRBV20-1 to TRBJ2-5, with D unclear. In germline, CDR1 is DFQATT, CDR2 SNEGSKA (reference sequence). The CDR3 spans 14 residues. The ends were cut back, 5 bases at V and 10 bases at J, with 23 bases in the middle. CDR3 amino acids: CSALDPDTMVGQYF. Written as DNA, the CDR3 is TGCAGTGCTCTAGACCCCGACACCATGGTGGGCCAGTACTTC.